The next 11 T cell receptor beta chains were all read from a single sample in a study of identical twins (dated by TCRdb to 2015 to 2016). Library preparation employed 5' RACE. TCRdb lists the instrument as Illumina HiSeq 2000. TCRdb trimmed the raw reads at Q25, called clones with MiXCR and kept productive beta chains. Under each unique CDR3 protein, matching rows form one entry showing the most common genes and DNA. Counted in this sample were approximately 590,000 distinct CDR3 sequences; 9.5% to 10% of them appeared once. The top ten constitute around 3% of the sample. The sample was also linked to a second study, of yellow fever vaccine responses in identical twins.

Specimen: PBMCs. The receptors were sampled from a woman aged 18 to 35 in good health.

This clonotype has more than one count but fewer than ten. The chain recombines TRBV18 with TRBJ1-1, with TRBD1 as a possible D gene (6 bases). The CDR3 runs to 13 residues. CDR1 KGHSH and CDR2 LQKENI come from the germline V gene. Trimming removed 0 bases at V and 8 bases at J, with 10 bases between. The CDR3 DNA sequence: TGTGCCAGCTCACCACCGCCAGGGGTGGAAGCTTTCTTT. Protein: CASSPPPGVEAFF.

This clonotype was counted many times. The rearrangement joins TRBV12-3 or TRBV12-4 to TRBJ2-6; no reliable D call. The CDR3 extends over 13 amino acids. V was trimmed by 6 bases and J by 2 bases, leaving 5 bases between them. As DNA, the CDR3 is TGTGCCAGCAGCCCGACTGGGGCCAACGTCCTGACTTTC. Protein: CASSPTGANVLTF.

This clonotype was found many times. CDR3 in DNA: TGCAGTGCTAGGACTCAATTCCGTCCCAGGGGTGCCAAAAACATTCAGTACTTC. It is translated as CSARTQFRPRGAKNIQYF. The genes are TRBV20-1 and TRBJ2-4; perhaps TRBD1 as D (6 bases). CDR1 DFQATT and CDR2 SNEGSKA come from the germline V gene (reference sequence). The CDR3 has 18 residues. V was trimmed by 3 bases and J by 1 base, leaving 22 bases between them.

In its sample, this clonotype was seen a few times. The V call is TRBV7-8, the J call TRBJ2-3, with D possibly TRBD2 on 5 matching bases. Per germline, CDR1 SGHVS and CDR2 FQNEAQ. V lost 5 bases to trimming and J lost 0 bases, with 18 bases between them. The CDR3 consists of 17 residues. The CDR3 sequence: CASSHPTTGSSTDTQYF. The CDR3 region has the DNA TGTGCCAGCAGCCATCCTACAACGGGGTCGAGCACAGATACGCAGTATTTT. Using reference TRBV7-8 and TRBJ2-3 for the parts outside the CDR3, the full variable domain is GAGVSQSPRYKVAKRGQDVALRCDPISGHVSLFWYQQALGQGPEFLTYFQNEAQLDKSGLPSDRFFAERPEGSVSTLKIQRTQQEDSAVYLCASSHPTTGSSTDTQYFGPGTRLTVL.

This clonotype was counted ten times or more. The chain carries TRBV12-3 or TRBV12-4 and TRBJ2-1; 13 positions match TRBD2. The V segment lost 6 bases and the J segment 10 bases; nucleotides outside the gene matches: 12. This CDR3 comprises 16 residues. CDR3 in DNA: TGTGCCAGCAGGGAGACTAGCGGGGGGTTCCTAGTCGAGCAGTTCTTC. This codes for CASRETSGGFLVEQFF.

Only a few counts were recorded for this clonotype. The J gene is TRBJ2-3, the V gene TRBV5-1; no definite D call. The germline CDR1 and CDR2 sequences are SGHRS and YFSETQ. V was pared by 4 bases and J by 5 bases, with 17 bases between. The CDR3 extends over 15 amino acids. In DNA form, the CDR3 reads TGCGCCAGCAGCGCAACCCCCCGGGCGCTAGATACGCAGTATTTT. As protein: CASSATPRALDTQYF.

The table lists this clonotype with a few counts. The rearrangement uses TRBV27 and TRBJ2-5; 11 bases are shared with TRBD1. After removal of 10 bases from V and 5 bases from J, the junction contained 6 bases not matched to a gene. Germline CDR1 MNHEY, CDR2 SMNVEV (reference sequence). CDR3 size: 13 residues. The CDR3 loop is CATGTGGLETQYF. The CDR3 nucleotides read TGTGCCACCGGGACAGGGGGTTTGGAGACCCAGTACTTC.

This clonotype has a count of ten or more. CDR3 residues: CASSFTLAGEYNEQFF. DNA of the CDR3: TGTGCCAGCAGCTTCACCCTAGCGGGAGAATACAATGAGCAGTTCTTC. The chain employs TRBV5-8 and TRBJ2-1; 10 bases map to TRBD2. The CDR3 runs to 16 residues. V lost 2 bases to trimming and J lost 4 bases; unmatched junction nucleotides: 6. CDR1 SGHTS and CDR2 YDEGEE come from the germline V gene.

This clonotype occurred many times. CDR3: CAISESPSGNFADTQYF. The DNA for the CDR3 is TGTGCCATCAGTGAGTCTCCTAGCGGGAATTTCGCAGATACGCAGTATTTT. The genes are TRBV10-3 and TRBJ2-3; 9 positions match TRBD2. The V gene's germline CDR1 is ENHRY and CDR2 SYGVKD. The V gene end was trimmed by 0 bases and the J gene end by 4 bases; junction bases not matched to a gene: 8. The CDR3 covers 17 residues.

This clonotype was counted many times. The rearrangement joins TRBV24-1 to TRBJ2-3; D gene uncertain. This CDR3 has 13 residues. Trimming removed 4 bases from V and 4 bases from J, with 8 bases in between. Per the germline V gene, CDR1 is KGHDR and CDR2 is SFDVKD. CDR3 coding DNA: TGTGCCACCAGTGAGACCTCGGCAGATACGCAGTATTTT. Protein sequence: CATSETSADTQYF.

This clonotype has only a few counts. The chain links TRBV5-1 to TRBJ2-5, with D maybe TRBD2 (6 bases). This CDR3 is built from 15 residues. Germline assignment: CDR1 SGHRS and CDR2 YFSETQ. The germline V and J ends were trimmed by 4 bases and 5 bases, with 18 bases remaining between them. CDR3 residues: CASSDTGLTRETQYF. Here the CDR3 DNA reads TGCGCCAGCAGCGATACGGGACTCACAAGGGAGACCCAGTACTTC.